Described below is a single T cell receptor beta chain sequence and its context. This clonotype was detected a few times. Its antigen is unknown. Nothing much larger sits one base from this clone, and base qualities are not available. Libraries were prepared through 5' RACE. Sequenced using an Illumina HiSeq 2000. A universal primer binding site was added through template switching, and the final cDNA carried a unique molecular identifier so that TCR cDNA molecules could be counted accurately. Specific primers in the conserved constant-segment region were used to synthesize first-strand cDNA for TCR alpha and beta chains. Each cDNA library was double barcoded, with a SMART-Mk sample barcode plus Illumina barcodes, to control for contamination. TruSeq adapter sequences along with Illumina sample barcodes were introduced in two successive PCR steps. Sequencing of the TCR alpha and beta cDNA libraries was done on the Illumina HiSeq platform using custom primers. Under the source paper's analysis protocol: MiGEC processed the raw reads to extract unique molecular identifiers, while MiXCR was used to determine the CDR3 positions. For each individual, recombination models were inferred using an EM algorithm with the repgenHMM and IGoR tools. The tcR package in R was used for shared clonotype analysis, with sharing normalized by the product of cloneset sizes. To study raw recombination without the effects of thymic and clonal selection, out-of-frame nonproductive sequences were analyzed. TCRdb reprocessing: public reads trimmed at Q25 with fastp, clones called with MiXCR, in-frame beta chains kept. Every entry covers one CDR3 protein and lists the most common genes and DNA from its rows. The authors' filters were not applied to this entry. Across this sample there are roughly 1,500,000 distinct CDR3 sequences, with about 30% seen only once. 0.27% of the sample goes to the ten largest clones.

The source of the sample is a study of identical twins (dated by TCRdb to about 2016). Notes on the research overall: The study deep-sequenced TCR alpha and beta repertoires from monozygotic twins, unrelated adults of various ages and cord blood to test whether fetal clonotypes persist. To rule out contamination, the twin experiments were replicated at different times with different library preparation protocols. Beyond this particular receptor, the publication reports: Because the same donors could not be followed over many years, the conclusions relied on cross-sectional statistical analysis. In monozygotic twins, out-of-frame TCR alpha sharing was systematically underestimated by recombination models, although the models agreed with sharing between unrelated individuals. Abundant cord blood beta clonotypes carried fewer insertions; young adult naive repertoires showed a weaker similar trend, while memory repertoires showed none. Zero-insertion analyses could be partly confounded by invariant T cells such as MAIT and iNKT, although diverse VJ usage argued against such confounding for most clonotypes. Excess twin sharing in beta out-of-frame sequences was weaker because fewer shared sequences lowered the signal-to-noise ratio. Compared with coincidental sharing between unrelated individuals, an excess of low generation-probability sequences was observed among out-of-frame TCR alpha sequences shared between twins.

All donors were healthy Caucasians. The sequence was obtained from a newborn girl in good health. The source material was cord blood.

The encoded CDR3 is CASSKGTVNYGYTF. The sequenced DNA is TGTGCCAGCAGTAAAGGGACAGTGAACTATGGCTACACCTTC. Recombination joined TRBV6-2 or TRBV6-3 with TRBJ1-2, with 7 junctional bases fitting TRBD1. Trimmed from V: 5 bases; trimmed from J: 2 bases; junction bases lacking a gene match: 5. The CDR3 covers 14 residues, taking in both the cysteine and the phenylalanine. Just CDR3 DNA is preserved here, 42 bases in frame from base 1. According to the germline V gene, CDR1 reads MNHEY and CDR2 reads SVGEGT.